The clone carrying this TCR beta chain was detected a few times. The data were taken from a study of type 1 and type 2 diabetes patients. The V gene's germline CDR1 is LGHNA and CDR2 YSLEER. The CDR3 runs 17 residues. V was shortened by 0 bases and J by 0 bases, with 15 bases between the two germline ends. Amplification started from genomic DNA. The TCR beta CDR3 region was amplified using 30 forward and 13 reverse primers. In TCRdb, the multiplex PCR reads were re-called with MiXCR into one record per CDR3 protein. The sample gives around 300,000 distinct CDR3 sequences, roughly 50% of which show up once; approximately 14% is in the top ten.

The sequence was obtained from a man younger than 30 with type 2 diabetes. The chain couples TRBV4-3 to TRBJ2-7; D perhaps matches TRBD1 (5 bases). Input material: peripheral blood mononuclear cells (PBMCs). CDR3 bases: TGCGCCAGCAGCCAAGAAGTCGCAGGGCACGTCTCCTACGAGCAGTACTTC. Translation: CASSQEVAGHVSYEQYF.